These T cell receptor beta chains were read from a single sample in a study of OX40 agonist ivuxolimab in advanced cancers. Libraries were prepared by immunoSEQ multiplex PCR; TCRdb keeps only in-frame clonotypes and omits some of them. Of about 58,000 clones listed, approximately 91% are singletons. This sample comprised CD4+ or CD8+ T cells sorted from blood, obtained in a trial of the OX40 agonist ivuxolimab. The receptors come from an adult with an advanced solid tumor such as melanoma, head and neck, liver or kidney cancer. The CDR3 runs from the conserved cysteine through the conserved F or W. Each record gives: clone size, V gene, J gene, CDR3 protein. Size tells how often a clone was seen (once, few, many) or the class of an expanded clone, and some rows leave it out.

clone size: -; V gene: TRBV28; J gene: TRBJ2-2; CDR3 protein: CASRKGTGELFF
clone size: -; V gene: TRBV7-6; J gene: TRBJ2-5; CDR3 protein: CASSSTLAGGPGETQYF
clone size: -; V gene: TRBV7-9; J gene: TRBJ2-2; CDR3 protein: CASSPPRAGNRTGELFF
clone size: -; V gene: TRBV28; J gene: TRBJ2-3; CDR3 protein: CASSLRASGRRTDTQYF
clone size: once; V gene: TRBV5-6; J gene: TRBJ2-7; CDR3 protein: CASSPGTVLGEQYF
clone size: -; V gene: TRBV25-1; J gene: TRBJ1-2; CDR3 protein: CASSELGQAYGYTF
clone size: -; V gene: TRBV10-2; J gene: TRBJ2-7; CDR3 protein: CASRTTSGSIGYEQYF
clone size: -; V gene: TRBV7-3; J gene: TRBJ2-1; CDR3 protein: CASSLLGAGGERQFF
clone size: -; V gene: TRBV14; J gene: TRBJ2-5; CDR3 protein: CASSQVQGVQETQYF
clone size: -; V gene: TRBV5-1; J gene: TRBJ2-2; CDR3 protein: CASSLGPGLAGSLNTGELFF
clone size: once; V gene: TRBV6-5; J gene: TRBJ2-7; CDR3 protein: CASSYGGGGYEQYF
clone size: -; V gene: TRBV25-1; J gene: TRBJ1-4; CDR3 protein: CASSERADGTNEKLFF
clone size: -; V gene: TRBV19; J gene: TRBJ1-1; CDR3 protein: CASSIYPTGGPAFF
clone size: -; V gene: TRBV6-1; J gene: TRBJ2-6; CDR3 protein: CASSESGANVLTF
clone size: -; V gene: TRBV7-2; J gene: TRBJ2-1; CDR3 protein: CASSSTGHPDNEQFF
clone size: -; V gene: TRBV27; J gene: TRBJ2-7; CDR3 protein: CASSSLGGGPYEQYF
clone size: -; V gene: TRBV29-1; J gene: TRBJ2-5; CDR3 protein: CSVDGTSGRGETQYF
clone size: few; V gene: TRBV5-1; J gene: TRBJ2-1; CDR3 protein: CASSQGELPLSDEQFF
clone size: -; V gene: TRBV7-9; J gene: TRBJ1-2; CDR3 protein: CASSPDSYGYTF
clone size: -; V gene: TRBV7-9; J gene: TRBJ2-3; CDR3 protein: CASSLASLYLGDTQYF
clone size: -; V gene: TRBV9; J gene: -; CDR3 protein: CASSGGGRSTYEQYF
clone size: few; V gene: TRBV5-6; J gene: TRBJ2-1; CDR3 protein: CASSGIAGVWENEQFF
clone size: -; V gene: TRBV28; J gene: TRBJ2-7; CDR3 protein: CASSFRGLANYEQYF
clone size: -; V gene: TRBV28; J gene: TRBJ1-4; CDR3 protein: CASSLLQGAAEKLFF
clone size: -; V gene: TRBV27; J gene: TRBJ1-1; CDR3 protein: CASSQGRVHTEAFF
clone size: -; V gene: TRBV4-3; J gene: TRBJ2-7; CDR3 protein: CASSPGQGAYEQYF
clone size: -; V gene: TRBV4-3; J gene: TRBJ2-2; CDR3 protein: CASSQDLAPGTGELFF
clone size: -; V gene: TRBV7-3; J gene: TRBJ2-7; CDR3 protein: CASSLTSSYEQYF
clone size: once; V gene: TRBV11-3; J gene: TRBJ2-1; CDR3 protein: CASSLGQGLNNEQFF
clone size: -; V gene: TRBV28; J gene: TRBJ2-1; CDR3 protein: CASSLLPGYEQFF
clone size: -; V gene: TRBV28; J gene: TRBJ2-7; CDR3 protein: CASSLPQRDGPSYEQYF
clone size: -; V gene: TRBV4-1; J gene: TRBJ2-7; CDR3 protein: CASSPSGQVSRYEQYF
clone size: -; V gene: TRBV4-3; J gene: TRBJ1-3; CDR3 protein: CASSQFENSGNTIYF
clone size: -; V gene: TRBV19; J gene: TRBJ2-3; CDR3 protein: CASRSTPSATDTQYF
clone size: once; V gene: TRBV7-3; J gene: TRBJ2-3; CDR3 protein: CASSFSGDTDTQYF
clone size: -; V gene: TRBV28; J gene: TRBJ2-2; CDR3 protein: CASSSRGLNTGELFF
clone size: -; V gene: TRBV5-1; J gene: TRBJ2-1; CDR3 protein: CASSQGFAYNEQFF
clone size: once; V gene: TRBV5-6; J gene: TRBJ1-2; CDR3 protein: CASSWTEADGYTF
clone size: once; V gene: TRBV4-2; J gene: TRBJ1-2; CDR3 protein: CASSPGVGESLYGYGYTF
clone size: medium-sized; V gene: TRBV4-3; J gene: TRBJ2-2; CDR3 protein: CASSQDRGRTGELFF
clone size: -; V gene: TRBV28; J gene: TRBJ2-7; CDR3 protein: CASRGTSPRLVYEQYF
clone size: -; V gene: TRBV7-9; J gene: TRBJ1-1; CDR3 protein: CASSLGQGVEAFF
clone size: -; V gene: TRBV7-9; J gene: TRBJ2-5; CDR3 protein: CASSAATGLETQYF
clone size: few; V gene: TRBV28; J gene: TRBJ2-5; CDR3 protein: CASRTRGGSSETQYF
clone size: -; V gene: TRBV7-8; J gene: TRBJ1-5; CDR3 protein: CASSPPGLRNQPQHF
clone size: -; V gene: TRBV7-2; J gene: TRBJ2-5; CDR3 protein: CASSETGQGIETQYF
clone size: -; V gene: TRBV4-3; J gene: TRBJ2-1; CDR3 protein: CASSPSRTSGVYNEQFF
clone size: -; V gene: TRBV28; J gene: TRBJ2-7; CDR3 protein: CASRMKAGYYEQYF
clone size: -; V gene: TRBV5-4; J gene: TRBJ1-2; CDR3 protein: CASSLESEMNYGYTF
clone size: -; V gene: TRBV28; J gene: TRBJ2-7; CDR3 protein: CASRERVSYEQYF
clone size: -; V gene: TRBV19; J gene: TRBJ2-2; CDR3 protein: CASSIGSGELFF
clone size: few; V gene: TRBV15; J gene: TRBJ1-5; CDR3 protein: CATSRGGWERNQPQHF
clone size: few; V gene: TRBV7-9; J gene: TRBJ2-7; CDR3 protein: CASSLEFQYEQYF
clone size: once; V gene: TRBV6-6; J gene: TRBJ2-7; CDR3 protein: CASSYVGGLAGVEQYF
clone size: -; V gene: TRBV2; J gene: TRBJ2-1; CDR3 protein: CASSEDQVGLADYNEQFF
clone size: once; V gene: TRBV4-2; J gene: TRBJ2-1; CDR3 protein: CASSQDLYRYNEQFF
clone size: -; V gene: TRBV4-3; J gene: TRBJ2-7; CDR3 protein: CASSQEAGAPYEQYF
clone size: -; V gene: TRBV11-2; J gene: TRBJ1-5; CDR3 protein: CASSSMNQPQHF
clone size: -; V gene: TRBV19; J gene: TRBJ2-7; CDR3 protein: CASSVSVGPTYEQYF
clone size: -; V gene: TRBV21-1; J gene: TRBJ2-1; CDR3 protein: CAKIGTSENNEQFF